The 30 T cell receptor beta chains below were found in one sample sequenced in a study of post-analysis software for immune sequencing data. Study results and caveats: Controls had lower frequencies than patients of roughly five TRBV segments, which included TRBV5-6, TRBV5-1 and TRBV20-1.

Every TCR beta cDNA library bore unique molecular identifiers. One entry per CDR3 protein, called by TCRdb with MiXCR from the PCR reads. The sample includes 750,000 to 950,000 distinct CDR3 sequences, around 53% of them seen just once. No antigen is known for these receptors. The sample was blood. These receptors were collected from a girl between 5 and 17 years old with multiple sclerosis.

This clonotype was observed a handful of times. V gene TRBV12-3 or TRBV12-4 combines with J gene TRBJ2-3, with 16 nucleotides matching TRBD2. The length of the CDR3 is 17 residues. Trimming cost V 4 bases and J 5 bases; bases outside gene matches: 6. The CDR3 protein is CASSWGTSGGARDTQYF. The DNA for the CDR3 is TGTGCCAGCAGTTGGGGGACTAGCGGGGGGGCGCGAGATACGCAGTATTTT.

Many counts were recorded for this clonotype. As DNA, the CDR3 is TGCAGTGCTAGAGAGGGGACAGTCCAAGAGACCCAGTACTTC. Translation gives CSAREGTVQETQYF. The chain recombines TRBV20-1 with TRBJ2-5; TRBD1 matches at 7 bases. The CDR3 totals 14 residues. Germline V gene data show CDR1 as DFQATT and CDR2 as SNEGSKA (reference sequence). Trimming cost V 0 bases and J 1 base; bases outside gene matches: 2.

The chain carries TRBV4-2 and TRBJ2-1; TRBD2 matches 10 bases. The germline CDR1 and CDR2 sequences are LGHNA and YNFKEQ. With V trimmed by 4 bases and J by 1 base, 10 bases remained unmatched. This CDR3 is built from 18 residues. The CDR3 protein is CASSRPLAGEGSYNEQFF. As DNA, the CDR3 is TGTGCCAGCAGCCGACCCCTAGCGGGAGAGGGGTCCTACAATGAGCAGTTCTTC.

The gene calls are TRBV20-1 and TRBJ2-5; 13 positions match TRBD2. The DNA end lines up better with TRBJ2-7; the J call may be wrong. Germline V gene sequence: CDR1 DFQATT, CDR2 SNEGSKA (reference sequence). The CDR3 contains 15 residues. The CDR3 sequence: CSATWGTSGDTEQYF. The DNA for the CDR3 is TGCAGTGCAACCTGGGGGACTAGCGGGGATACCGAGCAGTACTTC.

The DNA of the CDR3 is TGTGCCAGCTCACCATCCCCCCAAACAGGGTTCAACGAGCAGTACTTC. Residues: CASSPSPQTGFNEQYF. The chain uses TRBV18 and TRBJ2-7; TRBD1 is a possible D gene (6 bases). With 2 bases removed from V and 5 bases from J, the gap between germline ends came to 19 bases. The length of the CDR3 is 16 residues. Germline CDR1 and CDR2: KGHSH and LQKENI.

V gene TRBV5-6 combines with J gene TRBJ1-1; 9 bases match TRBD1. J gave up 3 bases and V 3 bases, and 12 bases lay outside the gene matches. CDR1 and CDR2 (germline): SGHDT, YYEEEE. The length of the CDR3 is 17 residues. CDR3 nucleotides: TGTGCCAGCAGCTCACCGGGACAGGGATTTACGCACACTGAAGCTTTCTTT. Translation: CASSSPGQGFTHTEAFF.

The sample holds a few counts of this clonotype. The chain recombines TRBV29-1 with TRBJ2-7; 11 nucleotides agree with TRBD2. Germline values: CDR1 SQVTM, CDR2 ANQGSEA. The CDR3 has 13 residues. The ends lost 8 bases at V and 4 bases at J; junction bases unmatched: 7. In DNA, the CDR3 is TGCAGCATAACCGGGACTAGCGGATACGAGCAGTACTTC. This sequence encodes CSITGTSGYEQYF.

This CDR3 reads CASSQNYGYTF. CDR3 nucleotide sequence: TGCGCCAGCAGTCAGAACTATGGCTACACCTTC. The chain uses TRBV10-2 and TRBJ1-2; D gene ambiguous. The V gene's germline CDR1 is WSHSY and CDR2 SAAADI. The CDR3 extends over 11 amino acids. V was shortened by 5 bases and J by 2 bases, with 3 bases between the two germline ends.

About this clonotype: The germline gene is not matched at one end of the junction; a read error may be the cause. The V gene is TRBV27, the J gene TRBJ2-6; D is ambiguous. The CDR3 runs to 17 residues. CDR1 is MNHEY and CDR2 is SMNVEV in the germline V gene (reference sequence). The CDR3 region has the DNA TGTCCCAGCAGTATATCGCCCTGGGTTACTGGGGCCAACGTCCTGACTTTC. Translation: CPSSISPWVTGANVLTF.

Here the CDR3 reads CASGTQSNTEAFF. CDR3 nucleotides: TGTGCTAGTGGTACCCAGTCGAACACTGAAGCTTTCTTT. V and J are TRBV12-5 and TRBJ1-1, with unresolved D. Germline CDR1 LGHNT, CDR2 FRNRAP. Between the trimmed V and J ends, which lost 5 bases and 1 base, there was a span of 8 bases. CDR3 length: 13 amino acids.

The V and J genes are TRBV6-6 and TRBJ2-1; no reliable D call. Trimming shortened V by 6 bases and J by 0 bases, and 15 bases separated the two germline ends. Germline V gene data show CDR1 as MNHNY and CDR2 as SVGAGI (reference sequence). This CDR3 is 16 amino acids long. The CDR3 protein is CASRKWESISYNEQFF. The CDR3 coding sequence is TGTGCCAGCAGAAAGTGGGAATCTATCTCCTACAATGAGCAGTTCTTC.

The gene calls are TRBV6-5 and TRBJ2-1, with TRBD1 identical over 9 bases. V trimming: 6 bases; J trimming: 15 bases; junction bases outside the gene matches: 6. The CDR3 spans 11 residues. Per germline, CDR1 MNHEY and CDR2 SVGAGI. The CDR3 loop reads CASSPGTGLFF. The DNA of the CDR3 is TGTGCCAGCAGCCCCGGGACAGGGCTGTTCTTC.

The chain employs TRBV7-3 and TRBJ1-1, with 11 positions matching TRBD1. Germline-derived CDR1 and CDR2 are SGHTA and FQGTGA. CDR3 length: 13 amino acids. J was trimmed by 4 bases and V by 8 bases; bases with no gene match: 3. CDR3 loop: CASGQGAGTEAFF. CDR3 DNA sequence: TGTGCCAGCGGACAGGGGGCTGGCACTGAAGCTTTCTTT.

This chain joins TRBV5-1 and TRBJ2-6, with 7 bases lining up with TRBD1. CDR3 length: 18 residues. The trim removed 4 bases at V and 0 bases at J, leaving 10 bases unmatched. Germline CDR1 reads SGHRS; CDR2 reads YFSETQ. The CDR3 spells CASSRGQILFSGANVLTF. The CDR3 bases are TGCGCCAGCAGCCGGGGACAGATCCTCTTCTCTGGGGCCAACGTCCTGACTTTC.

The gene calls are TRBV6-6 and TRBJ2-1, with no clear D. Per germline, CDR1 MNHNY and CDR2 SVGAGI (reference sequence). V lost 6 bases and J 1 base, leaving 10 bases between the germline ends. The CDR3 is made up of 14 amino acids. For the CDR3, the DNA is TGTGCCAGCAGCAAAACAGAGTCCTACAATGAGCAGTTCTTC. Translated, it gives CASSKTESYNEQFF.

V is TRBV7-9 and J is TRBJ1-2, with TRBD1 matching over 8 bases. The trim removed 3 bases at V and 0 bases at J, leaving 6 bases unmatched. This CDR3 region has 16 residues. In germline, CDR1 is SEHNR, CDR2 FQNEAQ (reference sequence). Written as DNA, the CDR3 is TGTGCCAGCAGCTTCGGACAGGGTGGTCCTAACTATGGCTACACCTTC. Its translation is CASSFGQGGPNYGYTF.

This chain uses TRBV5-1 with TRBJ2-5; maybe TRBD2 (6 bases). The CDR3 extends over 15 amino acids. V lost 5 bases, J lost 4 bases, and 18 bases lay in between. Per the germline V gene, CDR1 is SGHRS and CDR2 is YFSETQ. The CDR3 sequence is CASRTLGLEGETQYF. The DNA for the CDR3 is TGCGCCAGCAGGACCCTGGGACTGGAAGGAGAGACCCAGTACTTC.

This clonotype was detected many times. CDR3 sequence (DNA): TGCAGCGTTGACGACGGATCCTACGAGCAGTACTTC. Translation: CSVDDGSYEQYF. The gene calls are TRBV29-1 and TRBJ2-7; D unresolved. The CDR3 contains 12 residues. V was cut by 3 bases and J by 1 base, with 7 bases left in between. CDR1 is SQVTM and CDR2 is ANQGSEA in the germline V gene.

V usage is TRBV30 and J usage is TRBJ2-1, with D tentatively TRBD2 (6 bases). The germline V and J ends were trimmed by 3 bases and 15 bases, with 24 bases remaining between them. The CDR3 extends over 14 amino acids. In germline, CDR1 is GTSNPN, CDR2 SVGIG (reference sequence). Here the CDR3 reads CAWSADWSGKRAFF. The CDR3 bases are TGTGCCTGGAGCGCGGACTGGTCGGGCAAGCGGGCGTTCTTC.

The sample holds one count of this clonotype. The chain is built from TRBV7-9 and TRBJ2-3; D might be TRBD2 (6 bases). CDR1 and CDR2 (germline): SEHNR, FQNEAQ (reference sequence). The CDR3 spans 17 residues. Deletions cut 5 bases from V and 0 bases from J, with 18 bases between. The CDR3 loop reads CASSGSTGTASTDTQYF. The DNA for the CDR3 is TGTGCCAGCAGCGGAAGCACCGGGACTGCTAGCACAGATACGCAGTATTTT.

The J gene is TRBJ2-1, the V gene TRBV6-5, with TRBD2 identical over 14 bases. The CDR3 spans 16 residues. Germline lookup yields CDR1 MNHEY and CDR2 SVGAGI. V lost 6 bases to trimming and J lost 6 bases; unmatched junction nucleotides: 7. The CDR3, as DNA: TGTGCCAGCAGCCCACTGACTAGCGGGAGGGCCAATGAGCAGTTCTTC. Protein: CASSPLTSGRANEQFF.

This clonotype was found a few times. CDR3: CASSPDRATETQYF. CDR3 sequence (DNA): TGCGCCAGCAGCCCGGACAGGGCTACGGAGACCCAGTACTTC. The rearrangement links TRBV4-1 to TRBJ2-4; 8 bases map to TRBD1. The assigned J gene may be wrong: the sequence end matches TRBJ2-5 better. The germline gives CDR1 MGHRA, CDR2 YSYEKL. This CDR3 contains 14 residues.

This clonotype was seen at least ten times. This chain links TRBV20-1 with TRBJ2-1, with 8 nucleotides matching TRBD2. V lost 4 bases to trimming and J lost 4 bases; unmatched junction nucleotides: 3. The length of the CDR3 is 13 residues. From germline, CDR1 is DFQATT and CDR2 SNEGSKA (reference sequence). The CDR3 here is CSAMTSDYNEQFF. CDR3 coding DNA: TGCAGTGCTATGACTAGCGATTACAATGAGCAGTTCTTC.

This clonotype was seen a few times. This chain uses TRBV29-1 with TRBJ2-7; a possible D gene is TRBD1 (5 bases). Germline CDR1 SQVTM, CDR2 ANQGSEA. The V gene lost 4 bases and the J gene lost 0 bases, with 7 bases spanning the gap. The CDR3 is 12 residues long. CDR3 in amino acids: CSVVRGSYEQYF. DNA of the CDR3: TGCAGCGTTGTAAGGGGCTCCTACGAGCAGTACTTC.

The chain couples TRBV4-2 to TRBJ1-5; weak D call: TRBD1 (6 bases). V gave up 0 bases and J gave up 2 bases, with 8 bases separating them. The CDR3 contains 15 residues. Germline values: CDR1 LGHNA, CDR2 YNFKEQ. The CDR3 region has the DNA TGTGCCAGCAGCCAAGATCACAGGGGCAATCAGCCCCAGCATTTT. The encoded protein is CASSQDHRGNQPQHF.

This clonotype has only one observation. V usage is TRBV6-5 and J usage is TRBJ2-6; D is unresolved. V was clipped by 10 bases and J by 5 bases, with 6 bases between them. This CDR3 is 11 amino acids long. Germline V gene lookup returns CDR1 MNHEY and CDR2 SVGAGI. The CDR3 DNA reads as TGTGCCATCGGCTGGGCCAACGTCCTGACTTTC. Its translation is CAIGWANVLTF.

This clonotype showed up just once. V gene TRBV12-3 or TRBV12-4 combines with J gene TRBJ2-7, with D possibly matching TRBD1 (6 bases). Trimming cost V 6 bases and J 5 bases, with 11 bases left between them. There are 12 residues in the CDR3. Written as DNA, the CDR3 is TGTGCCAGCAGAACAGGGAAAAACGAGCAGTACTTC. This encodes CASRTGKNEQYF.

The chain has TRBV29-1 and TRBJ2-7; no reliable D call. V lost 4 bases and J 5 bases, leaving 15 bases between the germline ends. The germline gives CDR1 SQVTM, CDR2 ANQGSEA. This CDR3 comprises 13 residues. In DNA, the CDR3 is TGCAGCGTTGCAATGGGTGTTAATGACGAGCAGTACTTC. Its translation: CSVAMGVNDEQYF.

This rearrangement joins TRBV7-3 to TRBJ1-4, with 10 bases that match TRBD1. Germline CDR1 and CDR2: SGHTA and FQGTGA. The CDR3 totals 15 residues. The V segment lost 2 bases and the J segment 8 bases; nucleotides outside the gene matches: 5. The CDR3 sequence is CASSLGTGVGEKLFF. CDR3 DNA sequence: TGTGCCAGCAGCTTAGGGACAGGGGTCGGGGAAAAACTGTTTTTT.

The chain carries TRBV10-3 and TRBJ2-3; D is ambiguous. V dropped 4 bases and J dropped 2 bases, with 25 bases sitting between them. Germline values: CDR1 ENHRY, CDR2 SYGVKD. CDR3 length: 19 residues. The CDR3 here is CAISGGPRGILTSTDTQYF. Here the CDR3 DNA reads TGTGCCATCAGTGGCGGCCCTAGAGGAATACTCACTTCCACAGATACGCAGTATTTT.